This T cell receptor (beta chain) was retrieved from a study of blood T cell repertoires in COVID-19 (TCRdb year 2020). Notes on the research overall: The collaborator samples originated in the United States, Italy and Spain and spanned the acute and convalescent phases of COVID-19. The material from the prospective study consisted of cDNA or gDNA derived from T cells, B-cell-depleted T cells, or PBMCs. Deeply sampled blood TCRbeta repertoires from subjects exposed to, actively infected with, or recovered from COVID-19 were included in the dataset. The repertoires were released in a freely available public database meant as a resource for research on the immune response to SARS-CoV-2. The samples were drawn from the first 160 participants of the ongoing ImmuneRACE study and from roughly 1,300 subjects provided by 6 global collaborators. Sample metadata almost always included a de-identified subject ID, COVID-19 status, age in years and sex. Where HLA class I and class II types were available, the types were taken from metadata supplied by the sample provider, not from assay-based typing.

TCRbeta CDR3 regions were amplified from genomic DNA by means of the immunoSEQ Assay, a bias-controlled multiplex PCR. The study's processing was this. The number of nucleated cells in each sample was estimated by amplification of reference gene primers within the assay. Sequence reads were collapsed and filtered to measure the absolute abundance of every unique TCRbeta CDR3 rearrangement. For each sample, productive Simpson clonality was calculated by taking the square root of Simpson's diversity index across productive rearrangements. TCRdb stores this immuneACCESS table with in-frame sequences only. Part of the clones is absent; in the studies checked, under half of the shortfall reflects unresolved V genes, and no reason is known for the rest. V, J and clone size are those of that table, while D and trimming were read from the DNA. The sample table shows more than 150,000 clones, and roughly 90% are seen once. The top ten constitute approximately 3% of the sample.

For this clone: It lacks a known antigen. Per-base qualities were not stored, and no clone one base away is much larger.

The collaborating institutions used their own protocols to collect whole blood in K2EDTA tubes. For TCRbeta analysis, collaborators shipped samples as frozen whole blood, isolated PBMCs, or DNA extracted from either of those sample types. General study outcomes and caveats: How much clinical and demographic metadata was included differed by source and by participant, and the metadata was provided uncurated.

This receptor was obtained from a man aged 55-75 years with acute or convalescent COVID-19. The sequencing input was peripheral blood.

The CDR3 is CATSRGIGDIYEQFF. Here is the DNA: TGTGCCACCAGCAGAGGGATTGGGGACATATATGAGCAGTTCTTC. Recombination connected TRBV15 to TRBJ2-1; TRBD1 is a weak D gene call, 6 bases matching. For CDR1 and CDR2, the germline V gene (reference sequence) lists LNHNV and YYDKDF. The CDR3 holds 15 amino acids from the cysteine to the phenylalanine. Here the CDR3 DNA is all that survives: 45 bases in frame from base 1. The germline ends are 15 bases apart after V is trimmed by 1 base and J by 8 bases. Joined to the reference TRBV15 and TRBJ2-1 proteins, this CDR3 gives the full variable domain: DAMVIQNPRYQVTQFGKPVTLSCSQTLNHNVMYWYQQKSSQAPKLLFHYYDKDFNNEADTPDNFQSRRPNTSFCFLDIRSPGLGDTAMYLCATSRGIGDIYEQFFGPGTRLTVL.